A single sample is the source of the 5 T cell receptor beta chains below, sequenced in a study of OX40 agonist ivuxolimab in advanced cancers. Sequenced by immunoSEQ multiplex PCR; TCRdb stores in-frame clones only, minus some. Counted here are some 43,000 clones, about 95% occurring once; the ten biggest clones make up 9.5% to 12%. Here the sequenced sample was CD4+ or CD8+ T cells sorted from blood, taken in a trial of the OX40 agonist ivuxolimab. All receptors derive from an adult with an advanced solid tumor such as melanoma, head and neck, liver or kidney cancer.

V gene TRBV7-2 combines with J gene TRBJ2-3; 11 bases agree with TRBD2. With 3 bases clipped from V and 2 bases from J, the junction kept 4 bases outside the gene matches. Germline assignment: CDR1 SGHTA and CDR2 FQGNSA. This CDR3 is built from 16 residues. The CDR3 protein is CASSLLAGGYTDTQYF. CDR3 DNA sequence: TGTGCCAGCAGCTTGCTAGCGGGAGGATACACAGATACGCAGTATTTT.

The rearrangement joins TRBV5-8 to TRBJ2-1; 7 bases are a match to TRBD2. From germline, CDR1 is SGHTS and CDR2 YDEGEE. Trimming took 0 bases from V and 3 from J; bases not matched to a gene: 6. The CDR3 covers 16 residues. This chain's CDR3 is CASSLVPGLSYNEQFF. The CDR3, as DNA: TGTGCCAGCAGCTTGGTTCCGGGACTAAGCTACAATGAGCAGTTCTTC. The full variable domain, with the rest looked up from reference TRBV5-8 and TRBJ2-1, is EAGVTQSPTHLIKTRGQQATLRCSPISGHTSVYWYQQALGLGLQFLLWYDEGEERNRGNFPPRFSGRQFPNYSSELNVNALELEDSALYLCASSLVPGLSYNEQFFGPGTRLTVL.

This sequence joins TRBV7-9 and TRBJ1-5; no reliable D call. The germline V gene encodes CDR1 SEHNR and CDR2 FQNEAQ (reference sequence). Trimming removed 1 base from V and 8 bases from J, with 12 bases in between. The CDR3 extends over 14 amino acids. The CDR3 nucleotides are TGTGCCAGCAGCTTAGTGGGCAGTGGGGAGCCCCAGCATTTT. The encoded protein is CASSLVGSGEPQHF.

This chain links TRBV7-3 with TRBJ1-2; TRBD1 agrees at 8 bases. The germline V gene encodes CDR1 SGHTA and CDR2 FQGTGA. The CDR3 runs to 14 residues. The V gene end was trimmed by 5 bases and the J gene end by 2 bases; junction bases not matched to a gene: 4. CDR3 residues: CASSRGQGNYGYTF. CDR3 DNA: TGTGCCAGCAGCAGAGGACAGGGCAACTATGGCTACACCTTC.

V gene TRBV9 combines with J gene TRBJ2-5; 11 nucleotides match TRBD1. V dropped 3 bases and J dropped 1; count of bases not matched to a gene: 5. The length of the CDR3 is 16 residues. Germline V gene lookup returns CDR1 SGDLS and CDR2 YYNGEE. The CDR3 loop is CASSASGTGGQETQYF. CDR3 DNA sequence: TGTGCCAGCAGCGCCTCCGGGACAGGGGGCCAAGAGACCCAGTACTTC.